Listed here are 20 T cell receptor beta chains from one sample, sequenced in a study of OX40 agonist ivuxolimab in advanced cancers. Produced via immunoSEQ multiplex PCR; TCRdb's table is partial and in-frame only. The sample has approximately 60,000 clones; around 82% are singletons. The sequences come from CD4+ or CD8+ T cells sorted from blood, collected in a trial of the OX40 agonist ivuxolimab. Receptors originate from an adult with an advanced solid tumor such as melanoma, head and neck, liver or kidney cancer.

The rearrangement links TRBV5-1 to TRBJ1-1; D is ambiguous. Deletions cut 0 bases from V and 5 bases from J, with 17 bases between. The CDR3 spans 16 residues. Germline V gene sequence: CDR1 SGHRS, CDR2 YFSETQ. The CDR3 region has the DNA TGCGCCAGCAGCTTGGGATCGCGATCTGGGAGAACTGAAGCTTTCTTT. Its protein product is CASSLGSRSGRTEAFF. The whole variable domain, filled in from reference TRBV5-1 and TRBJ1-1, reads KAGVTQTPRYLIKTRGQQVTLSCSPISGHRSVSWYQQTPGQGLQFLFEYFSETQRNKGNFPGRFSGRQFSNSRSEMNVSTLELGDSALYLCASSLGSRSGRTEAFFGQGTRLTVV.

The V gene is TRBV7-2, the J gene TRBJ2-4; D is uncertain. Trimming cost V 1 base and J 0 bases, with 7 bases left between them. CDR3 size: 15 residues. Germline values: CDR1 SGHTA, CDR2 FQGNSA. CDR3 sequence (DNA): TGTGCCAGCAGCTTAGTCGCGACAGCCAAAAACATTCAGTACTTC. Translation: CASSLVATAKNIQYF.

This clone was seen only a few times. V and J are TRBV10-2 and TRBJ1-2, with TRBD1 matching 8 bases. The CDR3 sequence is 19 residues long. CDR1 WSHSY and CDR2 SAAADI come from the germline V gene. V lost 2 bases, J lost 0 bases, and 14 bases stayed unmatched. The CDR3 nucleotides read TGCGCCAGCAGTGAGGGAAAATGGGACAGGCGGTTAGCTAACTATGGCTACACCTTC. Protein product: CASSEGKWDRRLANYGYTF.

This clone was detected only a few times. The chain joins TRBV19 to TRBJ1-6; D unclear. Germline CDR1 reads LNHDA; CDR2 reads SQIVND (reference sequence). This CDR3 has 16 amino acids. Trimming took off 5 bases at V and 9 bases at J, with 20 bases between the two ends. CDR3 sequence (DNA): TGTGCCAGTAGTTCCCGGGGAAATCAAGAAACTTCACCCCTCCACTTT. Encoded protein: CASSSRGNQETSPLHF.

The rearrangement links TRBV2 to TRBJ2-3; TRBD1 matches 7 bases. V dropped 6 bases and J dropped 4; count of bases not matched to a gene: 10. The CDR3 loop spans 15 amino acids. CDR1 SNHLY and CDR2 FYNNEI come from the germline V gene. DNA for the CDR3: TGTGCCAGCAGAGAACAGGGGCCCTCTTCAGATACGCAGTATTTT. Translated, it gives CASREQGPSSDTQYF.

This sequence joins TRBV5-1 and TRBJ2-7; 9 bases fit TRBD1. This CDR3 region has 15 residues. CDR1 SGHRS and CDR2 YFSETQ come from the germline V gene. After removal of 4 bases from V and 0 bases from J, the junction contained 5 bases not matched to a gene. This CDR3 is CASSKGTGSSYEQYF. The CDR3 region has the DNA TGCGCCAGCAGCAAAGGGACAGGGTCCTCCTACGAGCAGTACTTC.

This clone occurred a few times. The CDR3 here is CASSLEVPGNGYTF. CDR3 coding DNA: TGTGCCAGCAGCTTAGAGGTTCCAGGGAATGGCTACACCTTC. The chain carries TRBV7-9 and TRBJ1-2; weak D call: TRBD1 (5 bases). Trimming left V 1 base short and J 6 bases short, with 12 bases between. This CDR3 spans 14 amino acids. Germline assignment: CDR1 SEHNR and CDR2 FQNEAQ (reference sequence).

The gene calls are TRBV6-1 and TRBJ2-3, with 11 bases identical to TRBD2. CDR3 size: 17 residues. The germline CDR1 and CDR2 sequences are MNHNS and SASEGT. V gave up 2 bases and J gave up 3 bases; unmatched junction bases: 7. The CDR3: CASSETGLAGITDTQYF. CDR3 in DNA: TGTGCCAGCAGTGAAACCGGACTAGCGGGTATAACAGATACGCAGTATTTT.

This clone came up once. The chain has TRBV7-7 and TRBJ2-3; the D gene is possibly TRBD1 (6 bases). Per the germline V gene, CDR1 is SSHAT and CDR2 is FNYEAQ (reference sequence). V lost 8 bases and J lost 1, with 10 bases in between. The CDR3 consists of 13 residues. CDR3 loop: CASARGRTDTQYF. The CDR3 bases are TGTGCCAGCGCCAGGGGCCGCACAGATACGCAGTATTTT.

Only a few counts were recorded for this clone. This same CDR3 is encoded by further DNA sequences in the sample. This chain uses TRBV5-6 with TRBJ2-7, with TRBD1 as a possible D gene (6 bases). V lost 1 base, J lost 2 bases, and 10 bases lay in between. The CDR3 spans 14 residues. Germline CDR1 and CDR2: SGHDT and YYEEEE. CDR3 nucleotides: TGTGCCAGCAGCTTGTTACAGGGCACCTACGAGCAGTACTTC. This codes for CASSLLQGTYEQYF.

The genes are TRBV5-1 and TRBJ1-1, with a possible D match to TRBD1 (5 bases). V lost 0 bases and J 1 base, leaving 13 bases between the germline ends. Germline V gives CDR1 SGHRS, CDR2 YFSETQ. The CDR3 runs 16 residues. The CDR3 here is CASSLATGTGNTEAFF. The DNA of the CDR3 is TGCGCCAGCAGCTTGGCCACGGGGACTGGGAACACTGAAGCTTTCTTT.

The genes are TRBV6-1 and TRBJ2-1, with D perhaps matching TRBD1 or TRBD2 (5 bases each). The CDR3 runs 15 residues. CDR1 is MNHNS, CDR2 SASEGT, per germline. The V and J ends lost 4 bases and 9 bases respectively, with 19 bases between them. The CDR3 region has the DNA TGTGCCAGCAGTGCGATTGGGGCAGGGACCGGTGAGCAGTTCTTC. Translation gives CASSAIGAGTGEQFF.

The genes are TRBV28 and TRBJ2-5; 7 bases fit TRBD1. Germline-derived CDR1 and CDR2 are MDHEN and SYDVKM. The V and J ends lost 6 bases and 3 bases, in that order; junction bases with no gene match: 7. The CDR3 is 14 residues long. CDR3 residues: CASSPRTGEETQYF. DNA of the CDR3: TGTGCCAGCAGCCCGAGGACAGGAGAAGAGACCCAGTACTTC.

This chain uses TRBV15 with TRBJ2-3; 9 bases fit TRBD2. Germline V gene data show CDR1 as LNHNV and CDR2 as YYDKDF (reference sequence). The V segment lost 0 bases and the J segment 8 bases; nucleotides outside the gene matches: 9. The length of the CDR3 is 16 residues. Here the CDR3 reads CATSRDPGSGGPTQYF. For the CDR3, the DNA is TGTGCCACCAGCAGAGATCCGGGTAGCGGGGGACCTACGCAGTATTTT.

This rearrangement joins TRBV6-6 to TRBJ1-3; D unclear. Trimming left V 5 bases short and J 0 bases short, with 11 bases between. Looked up from germline, CDR1 is MNHNY and CDR2 is SVGAGI (reference sequence). The CDR3 totals 15 residues. CDR3 loop: CASSPTDTSGNTIYF. The CDR3 nucleotides read TGTGCCAGCAGTCCAACTGACACCTCTGGAAACACCATATATTTT.

The rearrangement links TRBV11-3 to TRBJ2-5, with a possible D match to TRBD2 (5 bases). This CDR3 comprises 15 residues. Germline V CDR1 and CDR2: SGHNT, YENEEA. V was shortened by 8 bases and J by 5 bases, with 21 bases between the two germline ends. The CDR3 DNA sequence: TGTGCCAGCTATGGTGGGGATAGGGAGAAGGAGACCCAGTACTTC. Its translation: CASYGGDREKETQYF.

The chain carries TRBV5-8 and TRBJ2-5, with TRBD2 matching 7 bases. CDR1 is SGHTS and CDR2 is YDEGEE in the germline V gene. V lost 2 bases, J lost 3 bases, and 7 bases stayed unmatched. This CDR3 is built from 15 residues. The CDR3 DNA reads as TGTGCCAGCAGCTTTGGGGCCCGGGGGGAAGAGACCCAGTACTTC. It translates to CASSFGARGEETQYF.

This chain links TRBV7-9 with TRBJ2-7; D gene ambiguous. The CDR3 extends over 13 amino acids. Trimming took 5 bases from V and 1 from J, leaving 9 bases between them. Germline lookup yields CDR1 SEHNR and CDR2 FQNEAQ (reference sequence). CDR3 sequence: CASSMDVSYEQYF. CDR3 nucleotides: TGTGCCAGCAGCATGGACGTTTCCTACGAGCAGTACTTC.

The chain couples TRBV27 to TRBJ1-5; D is uncertain. Germline lookup yields CDR1 MNHEY and CDR2 SMNVEV (reference sequence). Trimming pared 4 bases from V and 4 bases from J, leaving 5 bases between. The CDR3 runs 12 residues. CDR3 protein: CASSYLNQPQHF. The CDR3 DNA reads TGTGCCAGCAGTTATTTGAATCAGCCCCAGCATTTT.

The J gene is TRBJ1-6, the V gene TRBV6-6; 7 bases are a match to TRBD1. Per the germline V gene, CDR1 is MNHNY and CDR2 is SVGAGI (reference sequence). The length of the CDR3 is 15 residues. V trimming: 2 bases; J trimming: 10 bases; junction bases outside the gene matches: 8. CDR3 protein: CASSYVDREGSPLHF. The CDR3 DNA sequence: TGTGCCAGCAGTTACGTCGACAGGGAGGGCTCACCCCTCCACTTT.